Sequencing of this TCR beta chain was carried out in a study of blood T cell repertoires in COVID-19. Whole-study context: Samples taken during acute and convalescent COVID-19 were collected in the United States, Italy and Spain. Sample material is recorded as cDNA or gDNA derived from T cells, B-cell-depleted T cells, or PBMCs.

In the source study's methods: How many nucleated cells were present was estimated from reference gene primer amplification. Assay: immunoSEQ multiplex PCR; the TCRdb copy retains only in-frame clones and omits some. The V and J calls and the clone size are those of that table, but D and trimming were determined from the DNA. This sample carries some 14,000 clones, about nine tenths of them seen once, and the ten largest clones take over 8%. The CDR3 totals 17 residues. V lost 0 bases and J lost 2, with 17 bases in between. CDR1 and CDR2 from the germline V gene are KGHSH and LQKENI. Sequencing input: peripheral blood. This TCR derives from a human donor in a cohort sampled during active COVID-19. The chain has TRBV18 and TRBJ2-7, with D tentatively TRBD1 (6 bases). CDR3 DNA sequence: TGTGCCAGCTCACCACCGTTTGGGGGCGAGGGCCCCTACGAGCAGTACTTC. Translation gives CASSPPFGGEGPYEQYF. Based on the CDR3 plus reference TRBV18 and TRBJ2-7, the full variable domain is NAGVMQNPRHLVRRRGQEARLRCSPMKGHSHVYWYRQLPEEGLKFMVYLQKENIIDESGMPKERFSAEFPKEGPSILRIQQVVRGDSAAYFCASSPPFGGEGPYEQYFGPGTRLTVT.